Listed here is a single T cell receptor (beta chain). What it binds is unknown. Patients with Susac syndrome met the recently defined diagnostic criteria for definite or probable disease. This sample was taken from a study of CD8 T cells in Susac syndrome. RNA totalling about 0.5 to 1 ug underwent reverse transcription with random hexamers. Amplification of the TCR beta CDR3 was carried out by immunoSEQ multiplex PCR, which spanned a total of 54 Vbeta and 13 Jbeta segments. TCRdb processed the immunoSEQ multiplex PCR reads anew with MiXCR; each CDR3 protein has one entry. The data show more than 200,000 distinct CDR3 sequences, about 95% seen once. There are 15 residues in the CDR3. Germline-derived CDR1 and CDR2 are SGHTA and FQGTGA. Trimming took 5 bases from V and 5 from J; bases not matched to a gene: 11. Overall study findings and caveats: Repertoires of Susac syndrome CD4+ T cells lacked clonal expansion.

V usage is TRBV7-3 and J usage is TRBJ1-1; 7 bases agree with TRBD1. This clonotype was sampled from a human donor with Susac syndrome. The specimen was CD4+ T cells from PBMCs. The CDR3, as DNA: TGTGCCAGCAGCGGGCAGACAGGGAGGAAGACTGAAGCTTTCTTT. It yields the protein CASSGQTGRKTEAFF.